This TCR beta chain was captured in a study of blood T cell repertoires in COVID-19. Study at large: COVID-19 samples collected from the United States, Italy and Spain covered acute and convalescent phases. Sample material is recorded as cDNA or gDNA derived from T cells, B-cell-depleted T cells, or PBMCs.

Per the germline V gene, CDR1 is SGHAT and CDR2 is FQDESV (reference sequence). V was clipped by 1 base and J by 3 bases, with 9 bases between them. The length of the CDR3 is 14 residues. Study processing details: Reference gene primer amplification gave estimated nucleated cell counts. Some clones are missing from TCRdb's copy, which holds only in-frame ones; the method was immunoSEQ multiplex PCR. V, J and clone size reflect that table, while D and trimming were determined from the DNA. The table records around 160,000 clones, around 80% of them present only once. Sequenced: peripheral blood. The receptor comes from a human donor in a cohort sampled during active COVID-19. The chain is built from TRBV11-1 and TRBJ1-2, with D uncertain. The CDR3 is CASSLDGQYYGYTF. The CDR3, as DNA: TGTGCCAGCAGCTTAGATGGTCAGTACTATGGCTACACCTTC.